One sample yielded the 28 T cell receptor beta chains listed below, sequenced in a study of T cells in Graves' hyperthyroidism and ophthalmopathy. Template material for amplifying TCR beta CDR3 regions consisted of RNA transcripts. The HTBI set primed first-round TCR CDR3 RT-PCR. TCRdb reprocessed the multiplex PCR reads with MiXCR, giving one entry per CDR3 protein. The table has 400,000 to 550,000 distinct CDR3 sequences, around 22% seen once. The sequenced sample consisted of blood. The receptors here all came from a woman in her 30s with Graves' ophthalmopathy.

The chain employs TRBV20-1 and TRBJ2-5, with 8 nucleotides matching TRBD2. V dropped 6 bases and J dropped 2; count of bases not matched to a gene: 14. Looked up from germline, CDR1 is DFQATT and CDR2 is SNEGSKA (reference sequence). The CDR3 totals 16 residues. CDR3: CSAVRGLAGGQETQYF. CDR3 coding DNA: TGCAGTGCCGTTAGGGGTCTGGCGGGGGGACAAGAGACCCAGTACTTC.

This clonotype was seen a handful of times. V and J are TRBV6-2 or TRBV6-3 and TRBJ1-1; TRBD1 aligns across 8 bases. V was pared by 2 bases and J by 5 bases, with 10 bases of the junction left unmatched. The length of the CDR3 is 16 residues. Germline V lookup: CDR1 MNHEY, CDR2 SVGEGT. In DNA form, the CDR3 reads TGTGCCAGCAGTTACACTTACCGGGACAGGAGAACTGAAGCTTTCTTT. Translated, it gives CASSYTYRDRRTEAFF.

This clonotype occurred a few times. The V gene is TRBV28, the J gene TRBJ2-5; D assignment may be TRBD1 or TRBD2 (5 bases each). Trimming removed 5 bases at V and 5 bases at J, with 12 bases between. This CDR3 region has 13 residues. CDR1 is MDHEN, CDR2 SYDVKM, per germline. The CDR3 nucleotides are TGTGCCAGCAGTGCACCGGGACGGGAGACCCAGTACTTC. Its translation is CASSAPGRETQYF.

The rearrangement joins TRBV15 to TRBJ1-1; no reliable D call. This CDR3 is built from 14 residues. V shed 0 bases and J shed 3 bases, with 8 bases lying between them. CDR1 and CDR2 from the germline V gene are LNHNV and YYDKDF (reference sequence). This CDR3 is CATSRDRKDTEAFF. The CDR3 DNA reads TGTGCCACCAGCAGAGACCGTAAGGACACTGAAGCTTTCTTT.

This clonotype was counted ten times or more. The genes are TRBV12-3 or TRBV12-4 and TRBJ2-4; D tentatively reads TRBD1 or TRBD2 (6 bases each). V lost 9 bases and J lost 1, with 16 bases in between. This CDR3 contains 15 residues. CDR3 DNA sequence: TGTGCCAGTCTAGGGGGGCGAGGGGCCAAAAACATTCAGTACTTC. This gives the protein CASLGGRGAKNIQYF.

Remarks on this clonotype: The junction does not match germline at one end; this may be a read error. This sequence joins TRBV6-1 and TRBJ2-5; 11 bases align to TRBD1. Per the germline V gene, CDR1 is MNHNS and CDR2 is SASEGT. This CDR3 has 16 amino acids. CDR3 coding DNA: TGTGCCAGCAGTAAAGCGGCGGGACAGGGGGAGGAGACCCAGTACTTC. As protein: CASSKAAGQGEETQYF.

This clonotype was detected ten times or more. This sequence joins TRBV12-3 or TRBV12-4 and TRBJ1-5; D gene ambiguous. The CDR3 loop spans 13 amino acids. Trimming removed 1 base from V and 4 bases from J, with 5 bases in between. CDR3 region: CASSLGVNQPQHF. DNA of the CDR3: TGTGCCAGCAGTTTAGGGGTTAATCAGCCCCAGCATTTT.

This clonotype occurred a few times. V is TRBV20-1 and J is TRBJ2-2, with D tentatively TRBD1 (6 bases). The V end was cut by 3 bases, the J end by 1 base, with 12 bases between. The CDR3 extends over 15 amino acids. Germline V lookup: CDR1 DFQATT, CDR2 SNEGSKA (reference sequence). CDR3 residues: CSASRGPQNTGELFF. The CDR3 bases are TGCAGTGCTAGCAGGGGCCCACAGAACACCGGGGAGCTGTTTTTT.

The CDR3 region is CSARDLGGMNTEAFF. CDR3 DNA sequence: TGCAGTGCTAGAGATCTTGGGGGGATGAACACTGAAGCTTTCTTT. This sequence joins TRBV20-1 and TRBJ1-1, with D maybe TRBD1 (5 bases). The CDR3 covers 15 residues. Germline values: CDR1 DFQATT, CDR2 SNEGSKA (reference sequence). With 0 bases removed from V and 0 bases from J, the gap between germline ends came to 11 bases.

This clonotype showed up many times. J is TRBJ1-3 and V is TRBV3-1; D might be TRBD1 (6 bases). The V gene lost 4 bases and the J gene lost 0 bases, with 13 bases spanning the gap. Germline V gives CDR1 LGHDT, CDR2 YNNKEL (reference sequence). This CDR3 has 16 residues. CDR3 DNA: TGTGCCAGCAGCCTAAGGCGGGGGCCCTCTGGAAACACCATATATTTT. As protein: CASSLRRGPSGNTIYF.

This clonotype was detected only a few times. The chain is built from TRBV6-1 and TRBJ2-7, with a possible D match to TRBD1 (5 bases). V was clipped by 7 bases and J by 6 bases, with 13 bases between them. Per germline, CDR1 MNHNS and CDR2 SASEGT. This CDR3 comprises 12 residues. The CDR3 loop reads CASTPTRGEQYF. The CDR3 coding sequence is TGTGCCAGCACCCCCACAAGGGGCGAGCAGTACTTC.

This rearrangement joins TRBV9 to TRBJ1-5, with a weak D call TRBD1 (5 bases). Trimming took 0 bases from V and 4 from J, leaving 8 bases between them. Looked up from germline, CDR1 is SGDLS and CDR2 is YYNGEE. This CDR3 region has 14 residues. The CDR3 coding sequence is TGTGCCAGCAGCGTAGGGGGGGGGAATCAGCCCCAGCATTTT. It specifies CASSVGGGNQPQHF.

As regards this clonotype: A much bigger clone sits one base away, suggesting this may be a read error. V is TRBV7-6 and J is TRBJ2-7; 9 bases align to TRBD1. CDR1 and CDR2 (germline): SGHVS, FNYEAQ. Trimming at V came to 3 bases and at J to 6 bases, leaving 6 bases not matched to a gene. This CDR3 spans 14 amino acids. For the CDR3, the DNA is TGTGCCAGCAGCTTCGGGACAGGGTTATCCGAGCAGTACTTC. This codes for CASSFGTGLSEQYF.

This clonotype was seen at least ten times. A read error may be the cause here, since a much bigger clone is one base away. The rearrangement links TRBV6-5 to TRBJ1-1; the D is unclear. The CDR3 runs to 15 residues. Germline CDR1 and CDR2: MNHEY and SVGAGI. CDR3 residues: CDSSYLPIGNTEAFF. CDR3 coding DNA: TGTGACAGCAGTTACCTGCCTATCGGGAACACTGAAGCTTTCTTT.

This clonotype was seen ten or more times. The J gene is TRBJ2-4, the V gene TRBV12-3 or TRBV12-4; 7 bases map to TRBD2. The CDR3 is 14 amino acids. V trimming: 6 bases; J trimming: 4 bases; junction bases outside the gene matches: 6. The CDR3, as DNA: TGTGCCAGCAGCGGGTGGGGGGGGAAAAACATTCAGTACTTC. Translated, it gives CASSGWGGKNIQYF.

This clonotype was counted ten times or more. This rearrangement joins TRBV29-1 to TRBJ1-2; maybe TRBD1 (5 bases). Trimming took 6 bases from V and 8 from J, leaving 22 bases between them. Germline V CDR1 and CDR2: SQVTM, ANQGSEA. The CDR3 runs to 14 residues. The CDR3 nucleotides read TGCAGCGTCCCCGGGACCGCCAACTATGGAGGCTACACCTTC. It is translated as CSVPGTANYGGYTF.

This clonotype appeared many times. CDR3 DNA sequence: TGTGCCAGCAGTGAACTAGCGGGGATAGCCAAAAACATTCAGTACTTC. As protein: CASSELAGIAKNIQYF. This chain joins TRBV2 and TRBJ2-4; 9 nucleotides match TRBD2. The CDR3 covers 16 residues. V lost 2 bases and J lost 0; bases outside the gene matches: 2. Germline V CDR1 and CDR2: SNHLY, FYNNEI. The variable domain in full, with the rest retrieved from reference TRBV2 and TRBJ2-4, is EPEVTQTPSHQVTQMGQEVILRCVPISNHLYFYWYRQILGQKVEFLVSFYNNEISEKSEIFDDQFSVERPDGSNFTLKIRSTKLEDSAMYFCASSELAGIAKNIQYFGAGTRLSVL.

In this sample, this clonotype turned up many times. J is TRBJ1-2 and V is TRBV12-5; D call uncertain. The CDR3 extends over 13 amino acids. Germline CDR1 LGHNT, CDR2 FRNRAP. V dropped 5 bases and J dropped 2 bases, with 9 bases sitting between them. The CDR3 loop reads CASGPGFNYGYTF. In DNA, the CDR3 is TGTGCTAGTGGTCCCGGGTTCAACTATGGCTACACCTTC. Full variable domain (missing parts from reference TRBV12-5 and TRBJ1-2): DARVTQTPRHKVTEMGQEVTMRCQPILGHNTVFWYRQTMMQGLELLAYFRNRAPLDDSGMPKDRFSAEMPDATLATLKIQPSEPRDSAVYFCASGPGFNYGYTFGSGTRLTVV.

This clonotype was counted between two and nine times. This chain joins TRBV6-5 and TRBJ2-4; 9 nucleotides agree with TRBD1. The CDR3 is made up of 17 amino acids. V trimming: 0 bases; J trimming: 5 bases; junction bases outside the gene matches: 8. Germline CDR1 reads MNHEY; CDR2 reads SVGAGI. CDR3 coding DNA: TGTGCCAGCAGTTACTCTACAGGGGGCGCGGGGGAAAACATTCAGTACTTC. Encoded protein: CASSYSTGGAGENIQYF.

This clonotype turned up a few times. The chain joins TRBV20-1 to TRBJ1-2; D may be TRBD1 (5 bases). The CDR3 extends over 14 amino acids. Per germline, CDR1 DFQATT and CDR2 SNEGSKA (reference sequence). Trimming pared 2 bases from V and 8 bases from J, leaving 18 bases between. DNA for the CDR3: TGCAGTGCTAGACCCTTTGAGTCACAGGCGGGCTACACCTTC. This codes for CSARPFESQAGYTF.

Note on this clonotype: A single base separates this from a much larger clone, so it may be a read error. The rearrangement uses TRBV20-1 and TRBJ2-7, with unresolved D. The CDR3 runs to 12 residues. The V end lost 1 base, the J end lost 5 bases, and 9 bases lay between the germline ends. Germline CDR1 is DFQATT and CDR2 is SNEGSKA (reference sequence). The CDR3 region is CSARVWGNEQYV. The DNA for the CDR3 is TGCAGTGCTAGAGTTTGGGGTAACGAGCAGTACGTC.

This clonotype was detected ten times or more. V and J are TRBV19 and TRBJ1-5; 7 nucleotides match TRBD1. Germline CDR1 is LNHDA and CDR2 is SQIVND (reference sequence). Germline trimming cut 7 bases from V and 4 bases from J; bases unmatched to any gene: 13. The CDR3 is 16 amino acids. CDR3 coding DNA: TGTGCCAGTAAAAACCCCCTTGACAGGGAGAATCAGCCCCAGCATTTT. This encodes CASKNPLDRENQPQHF.

The chain combines TRBV13 with TRBJ2-5, with D hard to call. This CDR3 spans 13 amino acids. Germline CDR1 PRHDT, CDR2 FYEKMQ (reference sequence). Trimming took 6 bases from V and 5 from J, leaving 13 bases between them. The DNA of the CDR3 is TGTGCCAGCAGTGCCGGACCTGTGGAGACCCAGTACTTC. Its translation is CASSAGPVETQYF.

This clonotype was seen at least ten times. CDR3 sequence: CSVDNSLNTEAFF. The CDR3, as DNA: TGCAGCGTTGATAACAGCTTGAACACTGAAGCTTTCTTT. The chain combines TRBV29-1 with TRBJ1-1, with D uncertain. The germline V and J ends were trimmed by 3 bases and 0 bases, with 8 bases remaining between them. The CDR3 covers 13 residues. The germline CDR1 and CDR2 sequences are SQVTM and ANQGSEA.

In its sample, this clonotype was seen many times. The chain carries TRBV24-1 and TRBJ1-2, with D maybe TRBD1 (6 bases). The CDR3 consists of 14 residues. Looked up from germline, CDR1 is KGHDR and CDR2 is SFDVKD. Trimming shortened V by 3 bases and J by 9 bases, and 16 bases separated the two germline ends. The CDR3 coding sequence is TGTGCCACCAGTGATGAAACAGGGAGTTTAAGCTACACCTTC. This sequence encodes CATSDETGSLSYTF.

This clonotype was seen many times. No conserved phenylalanine or tryptophan ends this CDR3, so it is likely a read error. The CDR3 DNA follows: TGTGCCACCGCCAGCGCTGAGGTGAACACTGAAGCTTTCCTT. Protein product: CATASAEVNTEAFL. The genes are TRBV24-1 and TRBJ1-1; no firm D call. Trimming took off 9 bases at V and 0 bases at J, with 13 bases between the two ends. The CDR3 covers 14 residues. CDR1 and CDR2 (germline): KGHDR, SFDVKD.

This clonotype showed up many times. The V and J genes are TRBV12-5 and TRBJ2-7, with 7 positions matching TRBD1. CDR3 length: 14 amino acids. Germline trimming cut 7 bases from V and 1 base from J; bases unmatched to any gene: 7. CDR1 is LGHNT and CDR2 is FRNRAP in the germline V gene. DNA for the CDR3: TGTGCTAGTGTACCCCGGGACAGTTCCTACGAGCAGTACTTC. Amino acid sequence: CASVPRDSSYEQYF.

This clonotype was recorded at least ten times. This chain uses TRBV4-1 with TRBJ2-7; 12 bases are a match to TRBD1. Germline V lookup: CDR1 MGHRA, CDR2 YSYEKL. The length of the CDR3 is 17 residues. Trimming cost V 3 bases and J 3 bases; bases outside gene matches: 9. CDR3 in DNA: TGCGCCAGCAGCCATCCCGGGACAGGGGGCAGTGGCTACGAGCAGTACTTC. Its protein is CASSHPGTGGSGYEQYF.